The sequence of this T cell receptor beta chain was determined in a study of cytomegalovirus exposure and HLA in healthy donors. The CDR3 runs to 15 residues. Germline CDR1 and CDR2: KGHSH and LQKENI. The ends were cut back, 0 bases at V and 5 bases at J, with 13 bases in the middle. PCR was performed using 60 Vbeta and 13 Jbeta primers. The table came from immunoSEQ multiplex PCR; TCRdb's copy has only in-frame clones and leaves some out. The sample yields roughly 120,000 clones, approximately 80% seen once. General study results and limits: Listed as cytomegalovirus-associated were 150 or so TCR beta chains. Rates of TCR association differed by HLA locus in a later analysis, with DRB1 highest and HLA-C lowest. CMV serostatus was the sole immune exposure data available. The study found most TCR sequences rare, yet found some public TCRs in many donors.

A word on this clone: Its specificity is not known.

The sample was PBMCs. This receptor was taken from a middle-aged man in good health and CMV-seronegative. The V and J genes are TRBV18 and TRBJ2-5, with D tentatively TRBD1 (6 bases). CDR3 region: CASSPPNRESETQYF. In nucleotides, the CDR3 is TGTGCCAGCTCACCACCCAACAGGGAGTCGGAGACCCAGTACTTC.